This T cell receptor (beta chain) emerged from a study of blood T cell repertoires in COVID-19. Study summary: Samples representing acute and convalescent COVID-19 were sourced from the United States, Italy and Spain. PBMCs, B-cell-depleted T cells, or T cells provided the cDNA or gDNA that made up the material.

The V and J ends lost 0 bases and 5 bases, in that order; junction bases with no gene match: 1. Germline-derived CDR1 and CDR2 are MNHNY and SVGAGI (reference sequence). This CDR3 contains 13 residues. As handled by the study authors: Estimates of nucleated cell counts were drawn from the amplification of reference gene primers. Sequenced by immunoSEQ multiplex PCR; TCRdb stores in-frame clones only, minus some. V and J calls and clone size are those listed in that table; D and trimming were worked out from the DNA. The sample lists approximately 190,000 clones, roughly four fifths occurring once. The gene calls are TRBV6-6 and TRBJ2-7; 7 nucleotides align to TRBD1. This TCR came from a human donor with acute or convalescent COVID-19. The donor label of this sample is uncertain. Sample: peripheral blood. The CDR3 DNA is TGTGCCAGCAGTTACTCAGGACAGGACGAGCAGTACTTC. Its protein product is CASSYSGQDEQYF.